Below are 22 T cell receptor beta chains sequenced from a single sample in a study of shared clonotypes between healthy human individuals. Using immunoSEQ multiplex PCR, the repertoire was profiled, and TCRdb retains in-frame clones only, with some absent. The sample records 470,000 or so clones, more than 65% being singletons. The sequencing input was PBMCs. These TCRs come from a middle-aged woman in good health. Some clones in this sample may be carry-over from other donors' samples.

With regard to this clone: With a far larger clone one base away, a read error is the likely cause. The sample carries other DNA sequences with the same CDR3. V usage is TRBV30 and J usage is TRBJ1-5; TRBD1 is a possible D gene (6 bases). The germline gives CDR1 GTSNPN, CDR2 SVGIG (reference sequence). This CDR3 contains 14 residues. CDR3: CAWSTGQNNQPQHF. The DNA of the CDR3 is TGTGCATGGAGTACTGGACAGAACAATCAGCCCCAGCATTTT.

The table lists this clone with a few counts. A far larger clone is a single base away, which makes a read error likely. Distinct nucleotide sequences in the sample also encode this CDR3. This sequence joins TRBV6-1 and TRBJ2-6; D possibly uses TRBD1 or TRBD2 (5 bases each). Per germline, CDR1 MNHNS and CDR2 SASEGT. The CDR3 contains 16 residues. As DNA, the CDR3 is TGTGCCAGCAGTGAATTGGACTTCTCTGGGGCCAACGTCCTGACCTTC. Translating it yields CASSELDFSGANVLTF.

V usage is TRBV5-1 and J usage is TRBJ2-3, with 10 bases matching TRBD2. The V segment lost 4 bases and the J segment 2 bases; nucleotides outside the gene matches: 7. This CDR3 contains 16 residues. Germline assignment: CDR1 SGHRS and CDR2 YFSETQ. The CDR3 is CASSPPGLAYTDTQYF. Written as DNA, the CDR3 is TGCGCCAGCAGCCCACCGGGACTAGCGTACACAGATACGCAGTATTTT.

This clone was detected once. The J gene is TRBJ2-5, the V gene TRBV2, with TRBD1 identical over 10 bases. Germline V gives CDR1 SNHLY, CDR2 FYNNEI. The V and J ends lost 10 bases and 5 bases, in that order; junction bases with no gene match: 4. There are 12 residues in the CDR3. CDR3 bases: TGTGCCACGACAGGGGGCTGGGAGACCCAGTACTTC. It codes for CATTGGWETQYF.

The chain has TRBV7-9 and TRBJ2-7, with unresolved D. The V gene lost 5 bases and the J gene lost 3 bases, with 8 bases spanning the gap. Germline V gene data show CDR1 as SEHNR and CDR2 as FQNEAQ (reference sequence). There are 12 residues in the CDR3. The CDR3 sequence is CASSIDYYEQYF. The CDR3 coding sequence is TGTGCCAGCAGCATCGATTACTACGAGCAGTACTTC.

The chain has TRBV13 and TRBJ2-1; a possible D gene is TRBD2 (6 bases). The ends were cut back, 1 base at V and 3 bases at J, with 7 bases in the middle. Per the germline V gene, CDR1 is PRHDT and CDR2 is FYEKMQ (reference sequence). CDR3 size: 14 residues. The CDR3 reads CASSLAGDYNEQFF. The CDR3 DNA reads as TGTGCCAGCAGCTTAGCGGGAGACTACAATGAGCAGTTCTTC.

Here the CDR3 reads CASSLGQHTDTQYF. In DNA form, the CDR3 reads TGTGCCAGCAGCTTAGGGCAGCACACAGATACGCAGTATTTT. This rearrangement joins TRBV7-9 to TRBJ2-3; the D is unclear. The V gene lost 1 base and the J gene lost 2 bases, with 7 bases spanning the gap. Germline V gene sequence: CDR1 SEHNR, CDR2 FQNEAQ (reference sequence). The CDR3 totals 14 residues.

This clone was counted a single time. V is TRBV5-1 and J is TRBJ2-1, with D possibly TRBD1 on 5 matching bases. The CDR3 length is 13 residues. Germline CDR1 reads SGHRS; CDR2 reads YFSETQ. Trimming took off 0 bases at V and 15 bases at J, with 16 bases between the two ends. CDR3 amino acids: CASSLDGLGVRFF. The CDR3 DNA reads as TGCGCCAGCAGCTTGGACGGGTTAGGGGTGAGGTTCTTC. Full variable domain (rest looked up from reference TRBV5-1 and TRBJ2-1): KAGVTQTPRYLIKTRGQQVTLSCSPISGHRSVSWYQQTPGQGLQFLFEYFSETQRNKGNFPGRFSGRQFSNSRSEMNVSTLELGDSALYLCASSLDGLGVRFFGPGTRLTVL.

Note on this clone: The likely explanation is a read error, given a far larger clone one base away. The same CDR3 arises from other DNA sequences in this sample as well. V is TRBV6-6 and J is TRBJ1-1, with D perhaps TRBD1 (6 bases). The CDR3 loop spans 15 amino acids. From germline, CDR1 is MNHNY and CDR2 SVGAGI (reference sequence). Trimming took 5 bases from V and 1 from J, leaving 14 bases between them. CDR3 amino acids: CASSTREGGNTEAFF. CDR3 nucleotides: TGTGCCAGCAGTACGAGGGAGGGGGGGAACACTGAAGCTTTCTTT.

This clone has only a few counts. The chain is built from TRBV6-5 and TRBJ1-2; D gene ambiguous. The germline CDR1 and CDR2 sequences are MNHEY and SVGAGI. This CDR3 spans 14 amino acids. Trimming removed 4 bases from V and 4 bases from J, with 13 bases in between. CDR3 sequence: CASSSIQYGYGYTF. The CDR3 DNA reads TGTGCCAGCAGTTCTATACAGTATGGCTATGGCTACACCTTC.

The gene calls are TRBV5-6 and TRBJ1-3; possible D gene TRBD1, 6 bases. The CDR3 runs to 15 residues. V shed 7 bases and J shed 3 bases, with 17 bases lying between them. Germline V gene data show CDR1 as SGHDT and CDR2 as YYEEEE. CDR3 nucleotides: TGTGCCAGCCAGGGGATTCGGCAGAGTGGAAACACCATATATTTT. Translated, it gives CASQGIRQSGNTIYF.

With respect to this clone: A single base separates this from a much larger clone, so it may be a read error. As DNA, the CDR3 is TGTGTCAGCAGCCAATCACTAGTGATCCAGTTCTTC. Its translation: CVSSQSLVIQFF. This rearrangement joins TRBV4-2 to TRBJ2-1; the D gene is possibly TRBD2 (5 bases). This CDR3 spans 12 amino acids. The germline V gene has CDR1 LGHNA and CDR2 YNFKEQ.

The CDR3 sequence is CAISDRSIGVTEAFF. The CDR3 DNA reads TGTGCCATCAGTGATCGGTCCATCGGGGTAACTGAAGCTTTCTTT. V gene TRBV10-3 combines with J gene TRBJ1-1; D is unresolved. With 3 bases removed from V and 5 bases from J, the gap between germline ends came to 16 bases. CDR3 length equals 15 residues. Germline lookup yields CDR1 ENHRY and CDR2 SYGVKD.

This clone was counted only a few times. The chain carries TRBV5-1 and TRBJ1-2, with 9 bases fitting TRBD1. This CDR3 spans 15 amino acids. Trimming took 3 bases from V and 0 from J; bases not matched to a gene: 3. The germline CDR1 and CDR2 sequences are SGHRS and YFSETQ. As DNA, the CDR3 is TGCGCCAGCAGCTACGGGACAGGGACTAACTATGGCTACACCTTC. Its protein product is CASSYGTGTNYGYTF.

The chain has TRBV7-9 and TRBJ2-1; D unresolved. CDR1 and CDR2 from the germline V gene are SEHNR and FQNEAQ (reference sequence). The length of the CDR3 is 15 residues. V was shortened by 5 bases and J by 10 bases, with 21 bases between the two germline ends. The CDR3: CASSRRALQDGEQFF. The CDR3 DNA follows: TGTGCCAGCAGCCGCCGGGCTCTCCAGGATGGAGAGCAGTTCTTC.

The chain joins TRBV10-3 to TRBJ2-5; maybe TRBD1 (5 bases). The CDR3 spans 13 residues. Per germline, CDR1 ENHRY and CDR2 SYGVKD. V was pared by 10 bases and J by 3 bases, with 15 bases between. The CDR3 here is CATAYMTEETQYF. CDR3 sequence (DNA): TGTGCCACGGCGTACATGACAGAAGAGACCCAGTACTTC.

The rearrangement links TRBV11-3 to TRBJ2-1, with a tentative D call TRBD2 (5 bases). The CDR3 runs to 15 residues. Per the germline V gene, CDR1 is SGHNT and CDR2 is YENEEA. V lost 5 bases to trimming and J lost 1 base, with 12 bases between them. CDR3 in amino acids: CASSESGVSYNEQFF. The CDR3 region has the DNA TGTGCCAGCAGCGAAAGCGGAGTATCCTACAATGAGCAGTTCTTC.

This clone is a singleton in its sample. The chain has TRBV6-1 and TRBJ1-2; 7 bases fit TRBD1. CDR3 length: 15 residues. The trim removed 6 bases at V and 3 bases at J, leaving 10 bases unmatched. Per the germline V gene, CDR1 is MNHNS and CDR2 is SASEGT. In nucleotides, the CDR3 is TGTGCCAGCAGGAGACAGGGCTCAACCGACTATGGCTACACCTTC. This translates into CASRRQGSTDYGYTF.

The rearrangement joins TRBV5-8 to TRBJ2-3; TRBD2 matches at 7 bases. Unmatched junction bases numbered 9, after V lost 6 bases and J lost 2 bases. CDR3 length: 15 amino acids. Germline loops: CDR1 SGHTS, CDR2 YDEGEE. The CDR3 reads CASTLREAHTDTQYF. CDR3 bases: TGTGCCAGCACCCTCCGGGAGGCGCACACAGATACGCAGTATTTT.

This chain links TRBV25-1 with TRBJ2-7, with D maybe TRBD2 (6 bases). CDR1 and CDR2 (germline): MGHDK, SYGVNS. V lost 4 bases and J lost 3, with 13 bases in between. CDR3 length: 14 amino acids. CDR3 coding DNA: TGTGCCAGCAGTGGTAGCGGAGGGGTCTACGAGCAGTACTTC. Amino acids: CASSGSGGVYEQYF.

The CDR3 is CASTPDREPTKQYF. CDR3 bases: TGTGCCAGCACCCCGGACAGGGAACCTACGAAGCAGTACTTC. This chain connects TRBV6-5 to TRBJ2-7; TRBD1 agrees at 8 bases. CDR3 length: 14 amino acids. The germline V gene encodes CDR1 MNHEY and CDR2 SVGAGI. V lost 7 bases, J lost 8 bases, and 13 bases stayed unmatched.

A note on this clone: One base away lies a much larger clone, so this may be a sequencing read error. The sample has other DNA sequences that encode this CDR3 too. The V gene is TRBV6-4, the J gene TRBJ2-3, with TRBD2 matching 9 bases. Germline CDR1 is MRHNA and CDR2 is SNTAGT. CDR3 length equals 15 residues. This CDR3 reads CASSATSGSTDTQYF. CDR3 DNA sequence: TGTGCCAGTAGTGCTACTAGCGGGAGCACAGATACGCAGTATTTT.